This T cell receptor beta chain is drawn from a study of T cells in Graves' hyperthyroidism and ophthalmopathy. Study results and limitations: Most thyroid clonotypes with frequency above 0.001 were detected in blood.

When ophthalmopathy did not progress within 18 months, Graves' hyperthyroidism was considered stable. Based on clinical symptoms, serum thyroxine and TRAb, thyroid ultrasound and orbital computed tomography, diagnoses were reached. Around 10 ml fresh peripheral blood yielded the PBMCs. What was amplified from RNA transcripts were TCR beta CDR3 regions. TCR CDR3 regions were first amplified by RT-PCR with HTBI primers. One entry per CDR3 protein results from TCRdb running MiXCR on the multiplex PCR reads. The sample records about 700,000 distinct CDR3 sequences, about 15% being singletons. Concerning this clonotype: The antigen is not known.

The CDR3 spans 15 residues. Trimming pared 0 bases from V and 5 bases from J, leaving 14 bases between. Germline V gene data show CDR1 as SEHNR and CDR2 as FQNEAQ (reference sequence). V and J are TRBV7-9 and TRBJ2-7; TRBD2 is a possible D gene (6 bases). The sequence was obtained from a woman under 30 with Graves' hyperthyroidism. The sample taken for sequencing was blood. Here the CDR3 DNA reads TGTGCCAGCAGCTTAGCCCTCGGGACTGGGGACGAGCAGTACTTC. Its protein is CASSLALGTGDEQYF. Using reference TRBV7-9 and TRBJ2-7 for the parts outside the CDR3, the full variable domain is DTGVSQNPRHKITKRGQNVTFRCDPISEHNRLYWYRQTLGQGPEFLTYFQNEAQLEKSRLLSDRFSAERPKGSFSTLEIQRTEQGDSAMYLCASSLALGTGDEQYFGPGTRLTVT.